This TCR beta chain was documented in a study of naive CD8 T cells in extremely preterm neonates. Measured with immunoSEQ multiplex PCR; TCRdb has only the in-frame clones, and not every one. This sample has about 23,000 clones, with approximately 90% found just once. This clone occurred a few times. Its antigen is unidentified. V lost 3 bases, J lost 3 bases, and 6 bases lay in between. This CDR3 comprises 12 residues. Germline CDR1 reads LNHDA; CDR2 reads SQIVND (reference sequence). Extremely preterm births at roughly 23-27 weeks of gestation supplied the samples. Sorting kept Annexin V-negative CD3+CD8+CD45RA+CCR7+ naive T cells. Sorted naive CD8+ T cell numbers ranged ~19,000 to ~100,000. Study results and limitations: iChao1 richness was lowest in preterm neonates, significantly versus all ages. Preterm infants showed shorter CDR3s, fewer N additions and less trimming than older groups. Shared CDR3 nucleotide sequences: preterm about 2.8%, term roughly 0.4%, children roughly 0.03%, adults less than 0.011%.

This sequence was found in a boy who was born preterm. The rearrangement uses TRBV19 and TRBJ2-7; perhaps TRBD2 as D (6 bases). The sequenced sample was naive CD8+ T cells from cord blood. CDR3 sequence (DNA): TGTGCCAGTAGTATGGGGGGCTACGAGCAGTACTTC. It encodes CASSMGGYEQYF.